This T cell receptor (beta chain) was identified during a study of cytomegalovirus exposure and HLA in healthy donors. Researchers ran the PCR with 60 Vbeta and 13 Jbeta primers. Sequencing used immunoSEQ multiplex PCR; TCRdb keeps in-frame clones, though not all of them. The sample carries about 150,000 clones, 70% to 80% recorded once. The CDR3 has 16 residues. Germline CDR1 and CDR2: MNHNS and SASEGT. After removal of 2 bases from V and 5 bases from J, the junction contained 9 bases not matched to a gene. A word on this clone: Its cognate antigen is unknown.

Broader study findings: With further analysis later on, most CMV-associated TCR beta chains appeared HLA-restricted. In a later analysis, compared with equally common non-associated chains, HLA-associated beta chains were more expanded.

The TCR sequence derives from a woman between 40 and 50 years old in good health and CMV-seronegative. V gene TRBV6-1 combines with J gene TRBJ2-3, with TRBD1 identical over 8 bases. Sequenced material: PBMCs. DNA for the CDR3: TGTGCCAGCAGTGAAAGGACAGGGAGGAGTAAAGATACGCAGTATTTT. It specifies CASSERTGRSKDTQYF.